The following is a T cell receptor beta chain sequence with its context. Followed over time, Seattle patients had been enrolled while infection was active. This specimen comes from a study of blood T cell repertoires in COVID-19. Looking at the study overall: Researchers got acute and convalescent COVID-19 samples from the United States, Italy and Spain.

Generated by immunoSEQ multiplex PCR, the TCRdb table keeps only in-frame clones and is missing some. The profile covers hundreds of thousands of clones, with 65% to 90% appearing a single time and about 7% taken by the ten largest. CDR1 and CDR2 from the germline V gene are SGHNT and YYREEE (reference sequence). J gave up 4 bases and V 1 base, and 1 base lay outside the gene matches. The CDR3 length is 14 residues. The V and J genes are TRBV5-4 and TRBJ1-2; 10 bases line up with TRBD1. Sequencing was carried out using peripheral blood. The TCR was taken from a woman aged 60-75 years with COVID-19, enrolled during active disease. The CDR3 DNA is TGTGCCAGCAGCTTGTGGACAGGGGGCTATGGCTACACCTTC. It encodes CASSLWTGGYGYTF.